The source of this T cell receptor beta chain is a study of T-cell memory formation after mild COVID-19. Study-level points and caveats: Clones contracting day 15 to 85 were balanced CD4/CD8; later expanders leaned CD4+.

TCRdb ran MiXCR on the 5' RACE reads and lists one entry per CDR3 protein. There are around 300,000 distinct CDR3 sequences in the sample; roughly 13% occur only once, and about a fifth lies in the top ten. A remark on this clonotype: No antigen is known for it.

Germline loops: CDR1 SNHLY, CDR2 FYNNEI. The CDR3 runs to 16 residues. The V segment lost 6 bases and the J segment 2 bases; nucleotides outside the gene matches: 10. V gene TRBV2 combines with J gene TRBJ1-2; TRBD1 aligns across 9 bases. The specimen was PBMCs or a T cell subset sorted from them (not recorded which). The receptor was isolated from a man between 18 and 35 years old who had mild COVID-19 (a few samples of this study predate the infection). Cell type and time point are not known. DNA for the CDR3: TGTGCCAGCAGCCACGGGACAGGGCTTGGAAACTATGGCTACACCTTC. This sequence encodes CASSHGTGLGNYGYTF.